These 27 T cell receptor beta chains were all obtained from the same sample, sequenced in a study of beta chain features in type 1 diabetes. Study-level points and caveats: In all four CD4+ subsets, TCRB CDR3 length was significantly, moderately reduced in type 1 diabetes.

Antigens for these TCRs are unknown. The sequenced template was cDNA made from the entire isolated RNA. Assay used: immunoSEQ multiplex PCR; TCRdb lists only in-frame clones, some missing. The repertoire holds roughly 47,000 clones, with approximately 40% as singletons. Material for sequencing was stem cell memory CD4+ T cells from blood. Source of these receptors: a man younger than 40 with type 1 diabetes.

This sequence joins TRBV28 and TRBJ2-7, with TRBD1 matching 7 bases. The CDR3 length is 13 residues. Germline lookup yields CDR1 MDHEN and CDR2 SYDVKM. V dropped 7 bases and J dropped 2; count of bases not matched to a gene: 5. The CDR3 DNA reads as TGTGCCAGCAAAGTAGGACAGGCCTACGAGCAGTACTTC. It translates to CASKVGQAYEQYF.

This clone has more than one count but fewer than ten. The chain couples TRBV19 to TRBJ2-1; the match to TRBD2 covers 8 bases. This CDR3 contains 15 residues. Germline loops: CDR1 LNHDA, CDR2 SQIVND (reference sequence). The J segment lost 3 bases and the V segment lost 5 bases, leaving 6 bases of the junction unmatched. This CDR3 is CASSGWTSSYNEQFF. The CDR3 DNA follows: TGTGCCAGTAGTGGCTGGACTAGCAGCTACAATGAGCAGTTCTTC.

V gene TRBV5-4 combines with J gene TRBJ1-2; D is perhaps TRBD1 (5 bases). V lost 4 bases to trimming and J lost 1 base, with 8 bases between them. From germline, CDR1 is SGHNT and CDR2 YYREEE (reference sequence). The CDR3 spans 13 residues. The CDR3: CASSPDSNYGYTF. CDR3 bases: TGTGCCAGCAGCCCTGACAGTAACTATGGCTACACCTTC.

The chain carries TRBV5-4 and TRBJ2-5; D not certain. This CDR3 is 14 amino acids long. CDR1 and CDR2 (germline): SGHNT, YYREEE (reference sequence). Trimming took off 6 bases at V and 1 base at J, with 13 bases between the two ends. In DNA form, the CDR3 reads TGTGCCAGCACCCTGGCCGGGTCCCAAGAGACCCAGTACTTC. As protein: CASTLAGSQETQYF. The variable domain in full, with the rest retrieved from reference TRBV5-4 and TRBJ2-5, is ETGVTQSPTHLIKTRGQQVTLRCSSQSGHNTVSWYQQALGQGPQFIFQYYREEENGRGNFPPRFSGLQFPNYSSELNVNALELDDSALYLCASTLAGSQETQYFGPGTRLLVL.

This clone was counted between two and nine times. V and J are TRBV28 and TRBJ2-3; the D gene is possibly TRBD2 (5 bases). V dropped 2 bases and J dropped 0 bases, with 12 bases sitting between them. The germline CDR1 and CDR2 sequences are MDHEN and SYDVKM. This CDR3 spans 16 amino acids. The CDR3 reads CASSLDLRGSTDTQYF. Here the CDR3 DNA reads TGTGCCAGCAGTTTAGACCTACGGGGTAGCACAGATACGCAGTATTTT.

CDR3 protein: CASSSLAGGIDTQYF. CDR3 sequence (DNA): TGTGCCAGCAGTTCATTAGCGGGAGGGATAGATACGCAGTATTTT. The gene calls are TRBV6-5 and TRBJ2-3; 11 nucleotides line up with TRBD2. V lost 4 bases, J lost 5 bases, and 5 bases stayed unmatched. This CDR3 contains 15 residues. Germline V lookup: CDR1 MNHEY, CDR2 SVGAGI.

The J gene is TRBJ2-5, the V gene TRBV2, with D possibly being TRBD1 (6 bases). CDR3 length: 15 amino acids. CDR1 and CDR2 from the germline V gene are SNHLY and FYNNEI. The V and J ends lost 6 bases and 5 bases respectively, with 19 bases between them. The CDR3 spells CASSRSLRGYETQYF. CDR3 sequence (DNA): TGTGCCAGCAGCCGAAGTTTAAGGGGGTATGAGACCCAGTACTTC. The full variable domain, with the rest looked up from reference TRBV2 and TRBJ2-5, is EPEVTQTPSHQVTQMGQEVILRCVPISNHLYFYWYRQILGQKVEFLVSFYNNEISEKSEIFDDQFSVERPDGSNFTLKIRSTKLEDSAMYFCASSRSLRGYETQYFGPGTRLLVL.

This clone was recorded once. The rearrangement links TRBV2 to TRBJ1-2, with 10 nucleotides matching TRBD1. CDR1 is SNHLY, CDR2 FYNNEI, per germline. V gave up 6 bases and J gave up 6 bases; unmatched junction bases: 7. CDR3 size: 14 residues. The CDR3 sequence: CASSLLGQGDGYTF. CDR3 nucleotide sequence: TGTGCCAGCAGCCTTCTTGGACAGGGGGATGGCTACACCTTC.

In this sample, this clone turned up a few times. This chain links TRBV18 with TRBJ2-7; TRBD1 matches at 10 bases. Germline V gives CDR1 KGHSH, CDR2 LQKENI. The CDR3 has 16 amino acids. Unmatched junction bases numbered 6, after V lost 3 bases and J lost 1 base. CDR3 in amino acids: CASSPGQGSLSYEQYF. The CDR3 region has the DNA TGTGCCAGCTCACCGGGACAGGGGTCCCTTTCCTACGAGCAGTACTTC.

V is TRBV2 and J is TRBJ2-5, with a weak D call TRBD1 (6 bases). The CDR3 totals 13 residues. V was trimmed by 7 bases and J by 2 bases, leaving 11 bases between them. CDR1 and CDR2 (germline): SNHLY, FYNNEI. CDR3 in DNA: TGTGCCAGCATCCGCGACAGGCAAGAGACCCAGTACTTC. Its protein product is CASIRDRQETQYF. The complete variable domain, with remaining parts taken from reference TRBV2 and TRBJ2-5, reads EPEVTQTPSHQVTQMGQEVILRCVPISNHLYFYWYRQILGQKVEFLVSFYNNEISEKSEIFDDQFSVERPDGSNFTLKIRSTKLEDSAMYFCASIRDRQETQYFGPGTRLLVL.

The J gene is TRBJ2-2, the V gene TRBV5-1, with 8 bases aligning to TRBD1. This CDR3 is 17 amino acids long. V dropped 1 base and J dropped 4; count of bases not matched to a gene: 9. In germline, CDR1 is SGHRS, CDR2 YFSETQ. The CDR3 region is CASSLYIRTGSTGELFF. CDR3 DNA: TGCGCCAGCAGCTTGTATATCAGGACAGGGAGCACCGGGGAGCTGTTTTTT. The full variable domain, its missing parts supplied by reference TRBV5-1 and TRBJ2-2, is KAGVTQTPRYLIKTRGQQVTLSCSPISGHRSVSWYQQTPGQGLQFLFEYFSETQRNKGNFPGRFSGRQFSNSRSEMNVSTLELGDSALYLCASSLYIRTGSTGELFFGEGSRLTVL.

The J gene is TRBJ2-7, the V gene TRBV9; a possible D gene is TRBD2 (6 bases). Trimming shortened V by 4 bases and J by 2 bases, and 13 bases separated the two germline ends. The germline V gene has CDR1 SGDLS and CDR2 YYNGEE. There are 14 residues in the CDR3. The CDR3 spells CASSLRGTPYEQYF. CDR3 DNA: TGTGCCAGCAGCTTACGGGGGACCCCCTACGAGCAGTACTTC. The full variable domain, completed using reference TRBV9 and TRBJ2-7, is DSGVTQTPKHLITATGQRVTLRCSPRSGDLSVYWYQQSLDQGLQFLIQYYNGEERAKGNILERFSAQQFPDLHSELNLSSLELGDSALYFCASSLRGTPYEQYFGPGTRLTVT.

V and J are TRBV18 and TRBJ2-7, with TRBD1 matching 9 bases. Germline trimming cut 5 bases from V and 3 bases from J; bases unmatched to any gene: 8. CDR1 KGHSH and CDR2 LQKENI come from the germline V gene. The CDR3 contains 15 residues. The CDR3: CASSAPGQGNYEQYF. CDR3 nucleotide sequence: TGTGCCAGCTCAGCCCCGGGACAGGGAAACTACGAGCAGTACTTC.

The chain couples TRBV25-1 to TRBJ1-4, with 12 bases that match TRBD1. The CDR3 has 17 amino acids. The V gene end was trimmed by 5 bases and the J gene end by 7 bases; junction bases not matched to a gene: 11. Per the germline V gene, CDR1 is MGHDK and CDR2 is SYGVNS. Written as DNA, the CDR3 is TGTGCCAGCAGTCCGCGGGACAGGGGGCTCGTCGGTGAAAAACTGTTTTTT. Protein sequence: CASSPRDRGLVGEKLFF.

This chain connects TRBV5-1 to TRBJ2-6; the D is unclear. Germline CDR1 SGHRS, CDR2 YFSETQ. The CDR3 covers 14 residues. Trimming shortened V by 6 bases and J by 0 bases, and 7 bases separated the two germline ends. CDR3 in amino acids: CASKHDSGANVLTF. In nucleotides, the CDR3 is TGCGCCAGCAAGCACGACTCTGGGGCCAACGTCCTGACTTTC.

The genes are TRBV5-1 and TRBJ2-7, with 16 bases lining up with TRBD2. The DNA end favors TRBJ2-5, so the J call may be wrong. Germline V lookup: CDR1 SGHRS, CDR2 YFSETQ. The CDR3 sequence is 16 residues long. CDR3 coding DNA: TGCGCCAGCAGCATCGGGACTAGCGGGAGGGTAGAGACCCAGTACTTC. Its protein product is CASSIGTSGRVETQYF.

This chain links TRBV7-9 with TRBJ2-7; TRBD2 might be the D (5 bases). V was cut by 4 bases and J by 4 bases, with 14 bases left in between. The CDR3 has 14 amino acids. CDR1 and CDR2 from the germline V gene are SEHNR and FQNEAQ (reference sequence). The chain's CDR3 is CASSSTDSGYEQYF. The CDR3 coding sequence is TGTGCCAGCAGCTCGACGGACTCGGGGTACGAGCAGTACTTC.

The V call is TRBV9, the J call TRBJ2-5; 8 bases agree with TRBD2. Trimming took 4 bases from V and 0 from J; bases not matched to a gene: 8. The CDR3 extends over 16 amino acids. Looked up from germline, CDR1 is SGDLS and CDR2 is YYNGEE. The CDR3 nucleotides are TGTGCCAGCAGCCGATCCGGACTAGCAGACCAAGAGACCCAGTACTTC. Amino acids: CASSRSGLADQETQYF.

The CDR3 sequence: CASSARDRPNTEAFF. The CDR3 nucleotides read TGCGCCAGCAGCGCCCGGGACAGACCGAACACTGAAGCTTTCTTT. This chain links TRBV5-1 with TRBJ1-1; the match to TRBD1 covers 7 bases. V lost 4 bases to trimming and J lost 1 base; unmatched junction nucleotides: 7. From germline, CDR1 is SGHRS and CDR2 YFSETQ. The CDR3 is made up of 15 amino acids. The whole variable domain, remainder taken from reference TRBV5-1 and TRBJ1-1, is KAGVTQTPRYLIKTRGQQVTLSCSPISGHRSVSWYQQTPGQGLQFLFEYFSETQRNKGNFPGRFSGRQFSNSRSEMNVSTLELGDSALYLCASSARDRPNTEAFFGQGTRLTVV.

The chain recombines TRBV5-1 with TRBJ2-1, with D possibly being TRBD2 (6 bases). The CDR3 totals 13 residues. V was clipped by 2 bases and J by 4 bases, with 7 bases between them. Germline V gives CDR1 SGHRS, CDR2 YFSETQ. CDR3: CASSFGGYNEQFF. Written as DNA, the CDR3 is TGCGCCAGCAGCTTTGGGGGGTACAATGAGCAGTTCTTC.

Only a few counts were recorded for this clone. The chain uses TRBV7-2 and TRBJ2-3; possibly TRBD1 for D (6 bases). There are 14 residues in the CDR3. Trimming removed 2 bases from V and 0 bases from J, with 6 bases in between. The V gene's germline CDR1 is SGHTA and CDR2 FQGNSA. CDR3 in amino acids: CASSLRGSTDTQYF. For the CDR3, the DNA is TGTGCCAGCAGCTTAAGGGGGAGCACAGATACGCAGTATTTT.

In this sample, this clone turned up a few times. The CDR3 DNA reads as TGTGCCTGGAGTGATGCGTTTATGAACACTGAAGCTTTCTTT. This codes for CAWSDAFMNTEAFF. The chain combines TRBV30 with TRBJ1-1; no definite D call. The germline CDR1 and CDR2 sequences are GTSNPN and SVGIG (reference sequence). This CDR3 contains 14 residues. With 1 base removed from V and 0 bases from J, the gap between germline ends came to 9 bases.

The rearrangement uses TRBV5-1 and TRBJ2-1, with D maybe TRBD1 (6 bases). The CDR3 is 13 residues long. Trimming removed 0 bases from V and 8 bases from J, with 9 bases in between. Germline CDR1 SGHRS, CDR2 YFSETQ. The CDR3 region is CASSLDRADEQFF. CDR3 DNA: TGCGCCAGCAGCTTGGACAGGGCGGATGAGCAGTTCTTC.

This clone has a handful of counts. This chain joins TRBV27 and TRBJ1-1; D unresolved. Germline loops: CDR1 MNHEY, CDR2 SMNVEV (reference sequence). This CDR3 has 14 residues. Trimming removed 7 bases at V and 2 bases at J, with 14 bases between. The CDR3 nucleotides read TGTGCCAGCAAATTCACCCGGAGTAACACTGAAGCTTTCTTT. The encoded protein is CASKFTRSNTEAFF.

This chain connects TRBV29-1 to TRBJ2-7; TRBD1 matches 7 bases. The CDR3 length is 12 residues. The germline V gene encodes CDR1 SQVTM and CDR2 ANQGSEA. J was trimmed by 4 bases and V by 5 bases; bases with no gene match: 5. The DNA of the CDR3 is TGCAGCGTTCAGGACAGGAGATACGAGCAGTACTTC. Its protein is CSVQDRRYEQYF.

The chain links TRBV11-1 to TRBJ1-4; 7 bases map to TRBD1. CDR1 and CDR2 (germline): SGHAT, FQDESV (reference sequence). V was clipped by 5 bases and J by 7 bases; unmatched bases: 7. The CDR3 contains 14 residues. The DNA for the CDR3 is TGTGCCAGCAGCAGAACAGGGGAAGCTGAAAAACTGTTTTTT. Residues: CASSRTGEAEKLFF.

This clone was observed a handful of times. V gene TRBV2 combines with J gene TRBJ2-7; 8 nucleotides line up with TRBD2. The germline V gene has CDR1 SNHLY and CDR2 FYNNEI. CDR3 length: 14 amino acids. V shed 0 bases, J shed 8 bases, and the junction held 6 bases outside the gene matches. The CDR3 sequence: CASSEAGTRSQQYF. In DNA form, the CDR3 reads TGTGCCAGCAGTGAAGCGGGGACTAGATCGCAGCAGTACTTC.